Following are 23 T cell receptor beta chains from one sample sequenced in a study of OX40 agonist ivuxolimab in advanced cancers. Using immunoSEQ multiplex PCR, the repertoire was profiled, and TCRdb retains in-frame clones only, with some absent. The table shows approximately 82,000 clones, with roughly 84% occurring only once. The sequencing here drew on CD4+ or CD8+ T cells sorted from blood, taken in a trial of the OX40 agonist ivuxolimab. The receptors originated from an adult with an advanced solid tumor such as melanoma, head and neck, liver or kidney cancer.

This chain uses TRBV7-3 with TRBJ1-1; D uncertain. The CDR3 covers 14 residues. The germline CDR1 and CDR2 sequences are SGHTA and FQGTGA. Trimming took 3 bases from V and 2 from J, leaving 10 bases between them. The CDR3 reads CASSFTAGNTEAFF. The CDR3 DNA follows: TGTGCCAGCAGCTTCACGGCGGGAAACACTGAAGCTTTCTTT.

The rearrangement links TRBV5-1 to TRBJ1-4; D call uncertain. Trimming pared 4 bases from V and 4 bases from J, leaving 8 bases between. Germline V gene lookup returns CDR1 SGHRS and CDR2 YFSETQ. The CDR3 runs to 13 residues. DNA for the CDR3: TGCGCCAGCAGCCTGCAGTATAATGAAAAACTGTTTTTT. Translating it yields CASSLQYNEKLFF.

This chain connects TRBV2 to TRBJ1-5; no clear D. Germline CDR1 SNHLY, CDR2 FYNNEI. V was trimmed by 1 base and J by 2 bases, leaving 6 bases between them. The CDR3 is 14 residues long. The CDR3 sequence: CASSEGGGNQPQHF. CDR3 sequence (DNA): TGTGCCAGCAGTGAAGGGGGTGGCAATCAGCCCCAGCATTTT.

This clone appeared once. The chain recombines TRBV5-1 with TRBJ2-5; no definite D call. The V gene's germline CDR1 is SGHRS and CDR2 YFSETQ. Trimming took 6 bases from V and 0 from J, leaving 6 bases between them. There are 12 residues in the CDR3. CDR3 protein: CASKGYQETQYF. As DNA, the CDR3 is TGCGCCAGCAAAGGTTACCAAGAGACCCAGTACTTC.

In this sample, this clone turned up once. V is TRBV18 and J is TRBJ2-1; tentatively, D is TRBD1 (6 bases). CDR1 and CDR2 (germline): KGHSH, LQKENI. CDR3 size: 15 residues. V was shortened by 5 bases and J by 2 bases, with 13 bases between the two germline ends. The CDR3 region is CASSSTGNPYNEQFF. As DNA, the CDR3 is TGTGCCAGCTCATCTACAGGGAATCCCTACAATGAGCAGTTCTTC. Together with reference TRBV18 and TRBJ2-1, the CDR3 gives the full variable domain: NAGVMQNPRHLVRRRGQEARLRCSPMKGHSHVYWYRQLPEEGLKFMVYLQKENIIDESGMPKERFSAEFPKEGPSILRIQQVVRGDSAAYFCASSSTGNPYNEQFFGPGTRLTVL.

The gene calls are TRBV29-1 and TRBJ1-1; D is ambiguous. Trimming removed 7 bases from V and 4 bases from J, with 10 bases in between. Germline V gene sequence: CDR1 SQVTM, CDR2 ANQGSEA. CDR3 size: 11 residues. CDR3 protein: CSAHPATEAFF. The CDR3, as DNA: TGCAGCGCACACCCTGCCACTGAAGCTTTCTTT.

The genes are TRBV7-9 and TRBJ1-2; D is undetermined. V was clipped by 5 bases and J by 3 bases, with 10 bases between them. Germline CDR1 SEHNR, CDR2 FQNEAQ (reference sequence). This CDR3 spans 13 amino acids. The CDR3 reads CASSPQADYGYTF. The CDR3 DNA is TGTGCCAGCAGCCCCCAGGCGGACTATGGCTACACCTTC.

This chain uses TRBV19 with TRBJ2-7; D might be TRBD1 (7 bases). CDR3 length: 16 amino acids. Trimming took off 2 bases at V and 2 bases at J, with 16 bases between the two ends. Germline V CDR1 and CDR2: LNHDA, SQIVND (reference sequence). The CDR3 protein is CASSIRRGLNPYEQYF. CDR3 DNA: TGTGCCAGTAGTATAAGGAGGGGGCTTAACCCCTACGAGCAGTACTTC.

CDR3 sequence reads: CASSHLLGGSLSGEQFF. CDR3 coding DNA: TGTGCCAGCAGCCACCTCCTCGGGGGATCGCTTTCGGGTGAGCAGTTCTTC. The V gene is TRBV14, the J gene TRBJ2-1; D is possibly TRBD2 (6 bases). Germline V gives CDR1 SGHDN, CDR2 FVKESK. Trimming took 3 bases from V and 9 from J, leaving 24 bases between them. This CDR3 contains 17 residues.

V and J are TRBV11-2 and TRBJ2-7; 12 bases are shared with TRBD2. Germline lookup yields CDR1 SGHAT and CDR2 FQNNGV. Trimming took 5 bases from V and 3 from J; bases not matched to a gene: 2. CDR3 length: 14 residues. CDR3: CASSQTSGGYEQYF. The CDR3 DNA reads TGTGCCAGCAGCCAGACTAGCGGGGGCTACGAGCAGTACTTC.

The chain combines TRBV5-5 with TRBJ2-2; D perhaps matches TRBD2 (6 bases). The CDR3 spans 12 residues. V dropped 7 bases and J dropped 10 bases, with 14 bases sitting between them. Germline V lookup: CDR1 SGHKS, CDR2 YYEKEE (reference sequence). CDR3 nucleotide sequence: TGTGCCAGCCGGAGGGCAAGTGAGGAGCTGTTTTTT. Protein product: CASRRASEELFF.

The chain joins TRBV6-5 to TRBJ2-7; weak D call: TRBD1 (6 bases). Between the trimmed V and J ends, which lost 5 bases and 0 bases, there was a span of 14 bases. This CDR3 contains 15 residues. Per germline, CDR1 MNHEY and CDR2 SVGAGI. CDR3 nucleotides: TGTGCCAGCAGTAGGGACAATTACAGCTCCTACGAGCAGTACTTC. Residues: CASSRDNYSSYEQYF.

The CDR3 loop reads CASSLDRVLQFF. In DNA, the CDR3 is TGTGCCAGCAGCTTAGATCGGGTCTTGCAGTTCTTC. The rearrangement joins TRBV7-2 to TRBJ2-1; D ambiguous. The CDR3 contains 12 residues. The V gene's germline CDR1 is SGHTA and CDR2 FQGNSA. V shed 1 base and J shed 12 bases, with 10 bases lying between them. The full variable domain, rest sourced from reference TRBV7-2 and TRBJ2-1, is GAGVSQSPSNKVTEKGKDVELRCDPISGHTALYWYRQSLGQGLEFLIYFQGNSAPDKSGLPSDRFSAERTGGSVSTLTIQRTQQEDSAVYLCASSLDRVLQFFGPGTRLTVL.

The chain couples TRBV6-5 to TRBJ1-6; D is unresolved. CDR3 length equals 15 residues. The V gene's germline CDR1 is MNHEY and CDR2 SVGAGI. V was clipped by 6 bases and J by 8 bases, with 17 bases between them. CDR3: CASRSLQIADSPLHF. CDR3 in DNA: TGTGCCAGCAGGAGCCTACAGATAGCGGATTCACCCCTCCACTTT.

The chain has TRBV29-1 and TRBJ2-3; 7 nucleotides align to TRBD1. The V gene end was trimmed by 6 bases and the J gene end by 0 bases; junction bases not matched to a gene: 3. In germline, CDR1 is SQVTM, CDR2 ANQGSEA. This CDR3 contains 13 residues. CDR3 residues: CSVTGQSTDTQYF. DNA of the CDR3: TGCAGCGTGACAGGGCAGAGCACAGATACGCAGTATTTT.

The rearrangement uses TRBV5-1 and TRBJ1-4; D call uncertain. Germline V lookup: CDR1 SGHRS, CDR2 YFSETQ. The CDR3 contains 14 residues. Trimming pared 0 bases from V and 4 bases from J, leaving 7 bases between. The CDR3 loop is CASSLGTVNEKLFF. The CDR3, as DNA: TGCGCCAGCAGCTTGGGGACGGTTAATGAAAAACTGTTTTTT.

This clone was found a few times. The chain joins TRBV19 to TRBJ2-7, with 9 bases lining up with TRBD1. Germline CDR1 reads LNHDA; CDR2 reads SQIVND (reference sequence). Trimming cost V 7 bases and J 3 bases; bases outside gene matches: 4. The CDR3 is made up of 13 amino acids. In DNA, the CDR3 is TGTGCCAGTACCCCGGGACAGGGCTACGAGCAGTACTTC. Its protein is CASTPGQGYEQYF. Full variable domain (missing parts from reference TRBV19 and TRBJ2-7): DGGITQSPKYLFRKEGQNVTLSCEQNLNHDAMYWYRQDPGQGLRLIYYSQIVNDFQKGDIAEGYSVSREKKESFPLTVTSAQKNPTAFYLCASTPGQGYEQYFGPGTRLTVT.

This chain joins TRBV7-2 and TRBJ2-7; the D is unclear. The CDR3 covers 11 residues. V was cut by 7 bases and J by 5 bases, with 9 bases left in between. The germline gives CDR1 SGHTA, CDR2 FQGNSA. The chain's CDR3 is CASTAGHEQYF. For the CDR3, the DNA is TGTGCCAGCACGGCCGGCCACGAGCAGTACTTC.

This clone was observed many times. This chain connects TRBV4-1 to TRBJ2-7; maybe TRBD1 (6 bases). Trimming took 2 bases from V and 3 from J, leaving 11 bases between them. The CDR3 runs to 14 residues. CDR1 and CDR2 (germline): MGHRA, YSYEKL. CDR3 coding DNA: TGCGCCAGCAGCCAATCCGACAGGAACTACGAGCAGTACTTC. Encoded protein: CASSQSDRNYEQYF.

The chain recombines TRBV5-4 with TRBJ2-1; 8 nucleotides line up with TRBD1. Trimming took 4 bases from V and 8 from J; bases not matched to a gene: 2. Germline V gives CDR1 SGHNT, CDR2 YYREEE (reference sequence). The CDR3 loop spans 12 amino acids. DNA of the CDR3: TGTGCCAGCAGCCCGGACAGGGATGAGCAGTTCTTC. Translated, it gives CASSPDRDEQFF.

CDR3 region: CASSRLDRDSYNEQFF. CDR3 nucleotides: TGTGCCAGCAGCCGGTTAGACAGGGACTCCTACAATGAGCAGTTCTTC. This chain connects TRBV4-2 to TRBJ2-1, with 7 bases identical to TRBD1. This CDR3 has 16 amino acids. The junction had 6 bases not matched to a gene; V was cut back by 4 bases and J by 0 bases. In germline, CDR1 is LGHNA, CDR2 YNFKEQ.

This sequence joins TRBV5-1 and TRBJ1-4; D not certain. Trimming left V 2 bases short and J 0 bases short, with 5 bases between. Per the germline V gene, CDR1 is SGHRS and CDR2 is YFSETQ. CDR3 length: 14 residues. The CDR3 spells CASSFNPTNEKLFF. The CDR3 coding sequence is TGCGCCAGCAGCTTCAACCCAACTAATGAAAAACTGTTTTTT.

The table lists this clone with a few counts. The V and J genes are TRBV19 and TRBJ1-2; tentative D call: TRBD1 (5 bases). Between the trimmed V and J ends, which lost 7 bases and 6 bases, there was a span of 18 bases. The V gene's germline CDR1 is LNHDA and CDR2 SQIVND (reference sequence). The CDR3 has 14 amino acids. CDR3 DNA sequence: TGTGCCAGTACCTACCGGGACGGCAGGGATGGCTACACCTTC. It specifies CASTYRDGRDGYTF.